This TCR beta chain was found in a study of T cell responses to AZD1222 COVID-19 vaccine. Whole-study context: Some second doses came at about 4 weeks and others at about 12 weeks; these were pooled. General study results and limits: Possibly, clonal diversity was underestimated; donors were largely white British and included more females.

Assay used: immunoSEQ multiplex PCR; TCRdb lists only in-frame clones, some missing. This table holds fewer than 150,000 clones, about 90% found once. This CDR3 region has 17 residues. V trimming: 4 bases; J trimming: 0 bases; junction bases outside the gene matches: 8. In the case of this clone: As yet, its antigen is unknown.

The chain links TRBV5-7 to TRBJ2-7; 12 bases are shared with TRBD2. TRBV5-7 is treated as an ORF (open reading frame) with a function not yet certain. This TCR was recovered from an adult in good health. Sequenced here: peripheral blood, sampled on day 0 of AZD1222 vaccination. Here the CDR3 reads CASSPGLAGYRSYEQYF. The CDR3, as DNA: TGTGCCAGCAGCCCTGGACTAGCGGGATACCGCTCCTACGAGCAGTACTTC.